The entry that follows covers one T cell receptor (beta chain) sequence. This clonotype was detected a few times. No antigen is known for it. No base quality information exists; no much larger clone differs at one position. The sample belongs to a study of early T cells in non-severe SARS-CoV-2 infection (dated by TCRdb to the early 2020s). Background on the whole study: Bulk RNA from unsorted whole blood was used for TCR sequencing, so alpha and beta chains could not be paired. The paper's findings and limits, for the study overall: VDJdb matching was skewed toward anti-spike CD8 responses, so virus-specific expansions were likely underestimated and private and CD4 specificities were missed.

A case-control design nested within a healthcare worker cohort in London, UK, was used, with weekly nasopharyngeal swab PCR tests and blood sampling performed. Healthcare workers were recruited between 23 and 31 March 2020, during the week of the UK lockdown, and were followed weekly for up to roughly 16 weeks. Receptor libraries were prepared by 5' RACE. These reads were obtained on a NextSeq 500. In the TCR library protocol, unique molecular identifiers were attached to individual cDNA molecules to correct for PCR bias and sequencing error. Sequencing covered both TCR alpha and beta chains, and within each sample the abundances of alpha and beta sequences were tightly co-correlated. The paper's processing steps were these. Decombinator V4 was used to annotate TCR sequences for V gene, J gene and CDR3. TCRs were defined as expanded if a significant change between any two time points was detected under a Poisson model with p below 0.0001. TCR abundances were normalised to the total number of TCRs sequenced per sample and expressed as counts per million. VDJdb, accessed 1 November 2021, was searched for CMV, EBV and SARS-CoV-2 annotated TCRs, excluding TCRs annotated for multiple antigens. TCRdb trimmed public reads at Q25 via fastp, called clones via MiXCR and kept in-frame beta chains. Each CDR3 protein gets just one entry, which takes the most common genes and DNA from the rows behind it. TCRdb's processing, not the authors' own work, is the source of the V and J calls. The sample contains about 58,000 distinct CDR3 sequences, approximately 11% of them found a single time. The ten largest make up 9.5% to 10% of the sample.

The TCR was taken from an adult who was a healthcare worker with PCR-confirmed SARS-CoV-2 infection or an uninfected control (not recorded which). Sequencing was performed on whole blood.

The nucleotide sequence is TGCAGCGCCGGGACAGGGGTTGAGACCCAGTACTTC. Its protein is CSAGTGVETQYF. The V and J genes are TRBV29-1 and TRBJ2-5; the central 10 bases match TRBD1. The CDR3 covers 12 residues, taking in both the cysteine and the phenylalanine. Left in the record is the CDR3 DNA by itself, 36 bases read in frame from the first base. The V end gives up 7 bases and the J end 5 bases, leaving 4 bases in the junction not matched to a gene. The germline V gene sets CDR1 to SQVTM and CDR2 to ANQGSEA.